This TCR beta chain was observed in a study of blood T cell repertoires in COVID-19 (TCRdb year 2020). A note on the overall study: Samples from collaborators originated in the United States, Italy and Spain and spanned both the acute and convalescent phases of COVID-19. The material from the prospective study consisted of cDNA or gDNA derived from T cells, B-cell-depleted T cells, or PBMCs. Deeply sampled blood TCRbeta repertoires from subjects exposed to, actively infected with, or recovered from COVID-19 were included in the dataset. A freely available public database, intended as a resource for researchers studying the immune response to SARS-CoV-2, is where the repertoires were released. The samples were drawn from two sources: the first 160 participants of the ongoing ImmuneRACE study, and 1,254 subjects contributed by 6 global collaborators. A de-identified subject ID, COVID-19 status, age in years and sex were almost always included in the sample metadata. Where HLA class I and class II types were available, the types were taken from metadata supplied by the sample provider, not from assay-based typing.

TCRbeta CDR3 regions were amplified from genomic DNA using the immunoSEQ Assay, a bias-controlled multiplex PCR. Regarding the original processing steps: The number of nucleated cells in each sample was estimated by amplification of reference gene primers within the assay. To quantify the absolute abundance of each unique TCRbeta CDR3 rearrangement, sequence reads were collapsed and filtered. For each sample, productive Simpson clonality was calculated as the square root of Simpson's diversity index over productive rearrangements. The source is immuneACCESS, and TCRdb retained only in-frame sequences with V and J called. Part of the clones is not carried over; for the studies checked, unresolved V genes explain less than half of this, and the remainder is unexplained. That table furnishes V, J and clone size, whereas the DNA furnished D and trimming. The sample table lists 150,000 to 200,000 clones, roughly nine tenths of them with a count of one. The ten most abundant clones make up roughly a fifth of the sample.

Whole blood was collected in K2EDTA tubes by collaborating institutions according to the institutions' own protocols. For TCRbeta analysis, collaborator samples were shipped as frozen whole blood, as isolated PBMCs, or as DNA extracted from either sample type. The CDR1 and CDR2 encoded by the germline V gene are SGHRS and YFSETQ. V ends up 0 bases short and J 7 bases short, with an unmatched junction base count of 3. There are 14 amino acids in the CDR3, from cysteine to phenylalanine inclusive. Only the CDR3 DNA stays, 42 bases, in frame from base 1. Overall study results and their limits: How much clinical and demographic metadata was included differed by source and by participant, and the metadata was provided uncurated.

Concerning this clone: Its specific antigen is unknown. Base qualities are missing; no much larger clone stands one base away. Different DNA sequences within this sample yield the same CDR3.

The sequence derives from a man aged 55 to 70 with active or convalescent COVID-19. The specimen was peripheral blood. Recombination connected TRBV5-1 to TRBJ2-7, and 11 bases in between align with TRBD2. The CDR3 region reads CASSLGLAGGEQYF. The DNA reads TGCGCCAGCAGCTTGGGGCTAGCGGGGGGAGAGCAGTACTTC.